These 14 T cell receptor beta chains were sequenced from one sample in a study of shared clonotypes between healthy human individuals. Produced via immunoSEQ multiplex PCR; TCRdb's table is partial and in-frame only. The data hold 600,000 to 750,000 clones, with over 60% observed a single time. The sample taken for sequencing was memory CD4+ T cells sorted from blood. Sample subset: CD45RA-negative fraction. The receptor set was obtained from a woman in her twenties or thirties in good health.

This rearrangement joins TRBV7-8 to TRBJ1-2; no clear D gene. Germline loops: CDR1 SGHVS, CDR2 FQNEAQ. The CDR3 loop spans 12 amino acids. Trimming removed 8 bases at V and 5 bases at J, with 12 bases between. In nucleotides, the CDR3 is TGTGCCAGCGGTACCGAGCTTTATGGCTACACCTTC. Its translation is CASGTELYGYTF.

This chain connects TRBV19 to TRBJ2-1; 7 bases map to TRBD1. Germline V gives CDR1 LNHDA, CDR2 SQIVND (reference sequence). The CDR3 has 15 amino acids. Trimming removed 4 bases from V and 4 bases from J; junction bases left unmatched: 7. CDR3 nucleotide sequence: TGTGCCAGTAGTACCCCGGGACAGCCATACAATGAGCAGTTCTTC. Encoded protein: CASSTPGQPYNEQFF.

As concerns this clone: The same CDR3 can be traced to other DNA sequences in this sample. The chain links TRBV11-2 to TRBJ2-5, with 12 bases aligning to TRBD2. The CDR3 sequence is 15 residues long. CDR1 is SGHAT and CDR2 is FQNNGV in the germline V gene. Unmatched junction bases numbered 3, after V lost 5 bases and J lost 2 bases. The CDR3 protein is CASSAGLAGQETQYF. In nucleotides, the CDR3 is TGTGCCAGCAGCGCGGGACTAGCGGGTCAAGAGACCCAGTACTTC.

The rearrangement uses TRBV6-1 and TRBJ2-7; 8 bases line up with TRBD2. Losses at the gene ends were 6 bases for V and 3 bases for J; bases not matched to a gene: 4. The CDR3 sequence is 13 residues long. Germline CDR1 reads MNHNS; CDR2 reads SASEGT. CDR3 sequence: CASSVSGSYEQYF. The DNA for the CDR3 is TGTGCCAGCAGCGTAAGCGGGAGCTACGAGCAGTACTTC.

In its sample, this clone was seen many times. Different DNA sequences within this sample yield the same CDR3. The V and J genes are TRBV19 and TRBJ1-2; perhaps TRBD1 as D (5 bases). CDR3 length: 13 residues. Germline V gives CDR1 LNHDA, CDR2 SQIVND (reference sequence). Trimming stripped 3 bases from V and 2 bases from J, with 7 bases between. As DNA, the CDR3 is TGTGCCAGTAGTATGGGACTGAACTATGGCTACACCTTC. Translating gives CASSMGLNYGYTF.

Notes on this clone: Other DNA sequences in this specimen translate into the identical CDR3. This rearrangement joins TRBV5-1 to TRBJ1-1; 8 bases line up with TRBD1. Germline assignment: CDR1 SGHRS and CDR2 YFSETQ. This CDR3 region has 13 residues. With 3 bases clipped from V and 3 bases from J, the junction kept 1 base outside the gene matches. Here the CDR3 reads CASSSTGDTEAFF. The CDR3 DNA sequence: TGCGCCAGCAGCTCGACAGGGGACACTGAAGCTTTCTTT.

This rearrangement joins TRBV7-8 to TRBJ2-5; 9 bases match TRBD1. After removal of 4 bases from V and 5 bases from J, the junction contained 5 bases not matched to a gene. The CDR3 runs to 14 residues. CDR1 is SGHVS, CDR2 FQNEAQ, per germline. CDR3: CASSSYRGPETQYF. CDR3 bases: TGTGCCAGCAGCTCCTACAGGGGGCCGGAGACCCAGTACTTC.

The chain employs TRBV28 and TRBJ2-3; 7 nucleotides match TRBD2. Germline V CDR1 and CDR2: MDHEN, SYDVKM. Trimming removed 7 bases from V and 5 bases from J; junction bases left unmatched: 9. There are 14 residues in the CDR3. The CDR3 protein is CASTLTREGDTQYF. The CDR3 DNA follows: TGTGCCAGCACCTTGACTAGGGAGGGAGATACGCAGTATTTT.

The rearrangement uses TRBV14 and TRBJ2-1; D gene unclear. Trimming took off 1 base at V and 3 bases at J, with 7 bases between the two ends. Germline-derived CDR1 and CDR2 are SGHDN and FVKESK. CDR3 length: 14 amino acids. The CDR3 region has the DNA TGTGCCAGCAGCCAAGCCGGAATCTACAATGAGCAGTTCTTC. It translates to CASSQAGIYNEQFF.

This clone was observed a few times. Different DNA sequences within this sample yield the same CDR3. The chain joins TRBV6-5 to TRBJ1-1; D is ambiguous. This CDR3 region has 13 residues. Trimming left V 2 bases short and J 1 base short, with 5 bases between. Germline CDR1 is MNHEY and CDR2 is SVGAGI. The CDR3 loop is CASSYLSNTEAFF. Written as DNA, the CDR3 is TGTGCCAGCAGTTACCTGTCGAACACTGAAGCTTTCTTT.

The chain recombines TRBV7-2 with TRBJ2-2; D is undetermined. The CDR3 spans 16 residues. The germline gives CDR1 SGHTA, CDR2 FQGNSA. V was pared by 5 bases and J by 1 base, with 14 bases between. This CDR3 reads CASSPKTPMNTGELFF. The CDR3 region has the DNA TGTGCCAGCAGCCCGAAGACGCCCATGAACACCGGGGAGCTGTTTTTT.

The genes are TRBV28 and TRBJ1-2; possibly TRBD1 for D (6 bases). The V gene's germline CDR1 is MDHEN and CDR2 SYDVKM. V dropped 7 bases and J dropped 5 bases, with 17 bases sitting between them. The CDR3 is 14 amino acids. The CDR3, as DNA: TGTGCCAGCAAGTTGGGGGGCCCCTCTTATGGCTACACCTTC. This translates into CASKLGGPSYGYTF.

This chain joins TRBV5-1 and TRBJ2-6; D is ambiguous. V lost 4 bases to trimming and J lost 0 bases, with 14 bases between them. The CDR3 sequence is 17 residues long. Germline values: CDR1 SGHRS, CDR2 YFSETQ. The CDR3 is CASSQSGRHSGANVLTF. The CDR3 nucleotides read TGCGCCAGCAGCCAATCGGGCCGACACTCTGGGGCCAACGTCCTGACTTTC.

The chain is built from TRBV10-1 and TRBJ2-5, with D possibly matching TRBD1 (5 bases). Trimming stripped 2 bases from V and 3 bases from J, with 10 bases between. Germline values: CDR1 WNHNN, CDR2 SYGVQD (reference sequence). CDR3 length equals 14 residues. The CDR3 region has the DNA TGCGCCAGCAGTGAGGAAGGGGTAAAAGAGACCCAGTACTTC. Its protein is CASSEEGVKETQYF.